This T cell receptor (beta chain) stems from a study of neurological immune-mediated disorders. This clonotype has at least ten counts. With 10-nucleotide random UMIs included, cDNA was synthesized by 5'RACE. Every sequencing run generated in excess of 170 million TCR-beta sequences. These sequences covered 15-18 subjects. One entry per CDR3 protein, called by TCRdb with MiXCR from the 5' RACE reads. This sample has some 79,000 distinct CDR3 sequences, with 11% to 15% found just once. The unsorted libraries were prepared from 2 million PBMCs (stored at -80 C). The length of the CDR3 is 17 residues. V shed 5 bases, J shed 4 bases, and the junction held 10 bases outside the gene matches.

This sequence was found in a woman between 45 and 65 years old in good health. The specimen was PBMCs. J is TRBJ2-6 and V is TRBV12-3 or TRBV12-4; 8 nucleotides line up with TRBD1. The CDR3 spells CASSITPTGAGANVLTF. In nucleotides, the CDR3 is TGTGCCAGCAGTATAACCCCGACAGGGGCAGGGGCCAACGTCCTGACTTTC.